Sequencing of this TCR beta chain was carried out in a study of spatial heterogeneity in lung cancer. The time point was: sample taken at primary tumor resection. Unsorted whole RNA of tumor, nontumor lung or frozen PBMC was sequenced. TCRdb re-called the 5' RACE reads with MiXCR, one entry per CDR3 protein. The sample lists about 86,000 distinct CDR3 sequences, roughly 13% seen once, with roughly 4.2% in the top ten. Germline V CDR1 and CDR2: SGHRS, YFSETQ. CDR3 length: 15 amino acids. V was clipped by 1 base and J by 4 bases, with 14 bases between them. The chain uses TRBV5-1 and TRBJ1-2, with D tentatively TRBD1 (5 bases). The clonotype originates from a male donor with early-stage non-small cell lung cancer. This material consisted of PBMCs, taken at surgery. This CDR3 reads CASSLWWGSTYGYTF. The CDR3 DNA reads as TGCGCCAGCAGCTTGTGGTGGGGGTCCACCTATGGCTACACCTTC. Drawing the rest from reference TRBV5-1 and TRBJ1-2, the complete variable domain is KAGVTQTPRYLIKTRGQQVTLSCSPISGHRSVSWYQQTPGQGLQFLFEYFSETQRNKGNFPGRFSGRQFSNSRSEMNVSTLELGDSALYLCASSLWWGSTYGYTFGSGTRLTVV.